A selection of T cell receptor beta chains follows, all from one sample in a study of a mutant IDH1 vaccine in newly diagnosed glioma. Profiling relied on immunoSEQ multiplex PCR, and the TCRdb table lists in-frame clones only, not all of them. The data show 68,000 or so clones, roughly 80% seen once. No antigens are known for them. The specimen comprised PBMCs, sampled from a glioma patient whose treatment included an IDH1 peptide vaccine. The receptors derive from a man between 18 and 35 years old with glioma. Each CDR3 is given with its conserved first and last residue. D genes are given only for firm matches. Expanded clones are given a class, and other clones once, few, many or no size at all.

J: TRBJ2-1
D: .
length: 19
size: .
V: TRBV5-1
DNA: TGCGCCAGCGAGAACGGAAGGGCCAGGGTCGGGTTAGGTGACGGGGAGCAGTTCTTC
CDR3: CASENGRARVGLGDGEQFF

J: TRBJ1-5
D: .
length: 15
size: .
V: TRBV6-6
DNA: TGTGCCAGCAGTTACTCGGGACAAACCAATCAGCCCCAGCATTTT
CDR3: CASSYSGQTNQPQHF

J: TRBJ1-4
D: TRBD1
length: 15
size: .
V: TRBV19
DNA: TGTGCCAGCCGATACAGGGGGCTGGATAATGAAAAACTGTTTTTT
CDR3: CASRYRGLDNEKLFF

J: TRBJ2-1
D: TRBD2
length: 16
size: few
V: TRBV19
DNA: TGTGCCAGTAGTTACCCCTCAGCGGGAGGAAGCAATGAGCAGTTCTTC
CDR3: CASSYPSAGGSNEQFF

J: TRBJ2-7
D: TRBD2
length: 15
size: .
V: TRBV7-9
DNA: TGTGCCAGCAGCCCGGGCGGGAGGCGGTCCTACGAGCAGTACTTC
CDR3: CASSPGGRRSYEQYF

J: TRBJ1-1
D: .
length: 14
size: few
V: TRBV6-5
DNA: TGTGCCAGCGGAACCTCGGGGGGGAACACTGAAGCTTTCTTT
CDR3: CASGTSGGNTEAFF

J: TRBJ2-3
D: .
length: 15
size: .
V: TRBV6-5
DNA: TGTGCCAGCAGTTACTCCGGGGTCAGCACAGATACGCAGTATTTT
CDR3: CASSYSGVSTDTQYF

J: TRBJ1-4
D: TRBD1
length: 15
size: few
V: TRBV6-1
DNA: TGTGCCAGCAGGAGAACGACAGGGGTGGCTGAAAAACTGTTTTTT
CDR3: CASRRTTGVAEKLFF

J: TRBJ2-7
D: TRBD1
length: 16
size: .
V: TRBV5-4
DNA: TGTGCCAGCAGCTTGGGGGGGACAGGGGCGACCTACGAGCAGTACTTC
CDR3: CASSLGGTGATYEQYF

J: TRBJ1-1
D: .
length: 13
size: .
V: TRBV19
DNA: TGTGCCAGTAAAGGGGAGTTGAACACTGAAGCTTTCTTT
CDR3: CASKGELNTEAFF

J: TRBJ1-5
D: .
length: 13
size: few
V: TRBV18
DNA: TGTGCCAGCTCCACCGCAGGTAGTCAGCCCCAGCATTTT
CDR3: CASSTAGSQPQHF

J: TRBJ2-7
D: .
length: 14
size: .
V: TRBV4-3
DNA: TGCGCCAGCAGCCAAGATGGGGGCCGCGAAAAGCAGTACTTC
CDR3: CASSQDGGREKQYF

J: TRBJ1-2
D: .
length: 13
size: .
V: TRBV28
DNA: TGTGCCAGCAGTTTAAGGGTTAACTATGGCTACACCTTC
CDR3: CASSLRVNYGYTF

J: TRBJ2-1
D: .
length: 15
size: .
V: TRBV5-4
DNA: TGTGCCAGCAGCCCGGACTCTCTCTACTACAATGAGCAGTTCTTC
CDR3: CASSPDSLYYNEQFF

J: TRBJ2-2
D: .
length: 13
size: once
V: TRBV6-5
DNA: TGTGCCAGCAGTCGTCAGAACACCGGGGAGCTGTTTTTT
CDR3: CASSRQNTGELFF

J: TRBJ1-1
D: TRBD1
length: 15
size: .
V: TRBV5-5
DNA: TGTGCCAGCAGCTCACAGGGGCCTATGAACACTGAAGCTTTCTTT
CDR3: CASSSQGPMNTEAFF

J: TRBJ1-5
D: .
length: 12
size: few
V: TRBV28
DNA: TGTGCCAGCAGTGAGAGTAATCAGCCCCAGCATTTT
CDR3: CASSESNQPQHF

J: TRBJ2-2
D: .
length: 15
size: .
V: TRBV18
DNA: TGTGCCAGCTCACCACAGGGCGGCGCCACCGGGGAGCTGTTTTTT
CDR3: CASSPQGGATGELFF

J: TRBJ2-5
D: .
length: 15
size: .
V: TRBV28
DNA: TGTGCCAGCAGTTTTAGTGGACACCCCCGAGAGACCCAGTACTTC
CDR3: CASSFSGHPRETQYF

J: TRBJ1-3
D: .
length: 15
size: .
V: TRBV19
DNA: TGTGCCAGTAGTATGCAGGCTCACTCTGGAAACACCATATATTTT
CDR3: CASSMQAHSGNTIYF

J: TRBJ2-7
D: .
length: 13
size: .
V: TRBV14
DNA: TGTGCCAGCAGCCCGTCAGACACCTACGAGCAGTACTTC
CDR3: CASSPSDTYEQYF

J: TRBJ2-4
D: .
length: 13
size: .
V: TRBV14
DNA: TGTGCCAGCAGCCAAAGTATGCCAGGGTGGCGATACTTC
CDR3: CASSQSMPGWRYF

J: TRBJ2-7
D: .
length: 14
size: .
V: TRBV11-2
DNA: TGTGCCAGCAGCCCCTGGACAAGGATGGGCGAGCAGTACTTC
CDR3: CASSPWTRMGEQYF

J: TRBJ2-7
D: .
length: 15
size: .
V: TRBV27
DNA: TGTGCCAGCAGTTTAGGGACCCCGCAAGCCTACGAGCAGTACTTC
CDR3: CASSLGTPQAYEQYF

J: TRBJ2-7
D: .
length: 14
size: .
V: TRBV9
DNA: TGTGCCAGCAGCGCCGACACCTTAGGGGGGGAGCAGTACTTC
CDR3: CASSADTLGGEQYF

J: TRBJ2-7
D: TRBD1
length: 14
size: .
V: TRBV19
DNA: TGTGCCAGTAGTATAGGGGCAGGGGGCTACGAGCAGTACTTC
CDR3: CASSIGAGGYEQYF

J: TRBJ2-5
D: .
length: 11
size: .
V: TRBV6-5
DNA: TGTGCCAGCAGTTACTCAGGGACCCAGTACTTC
CDR3: CASSYSGTQYF

J: TRBJ1-1
D: .
length: 12
size: .
V: TRBV28
DNA: TGTGCCAGCAGGGCGGGCCTCACTGAAGCTTTCTTT
CDR3: CASRAGLTEAFF

J: TRBJ2-1
D: TRBD2
length: 17
size: .
V: TRBV27
DNA: TGTACCAGCAGTCGATCTTGGACTAGCGGTAGGGGCGATGAGCAGTTCTTC
CDR3: CTSSRSWTSGRGDEQFF

J: TRBJ1-2
D: TRBD1
length: 14
size: .
V: TRBV5-1
DNA: TGCGCCAGCAGCCCCGGCGGACAGGGCTATGGCTACACCTTC
CDR3: CASSPGGQGYGYTF

J: TRBJ2-5
D: TRBD2
length: 14
size: .
V: TRBV28
DNA: TGTGCCAGCAGTTCGGCGGGAGGTCAAGAGACCCAGTACTTC
CDR3: CASSSAGGQETQYF

J: TRBJ2-7
D: TRBD2
length: 12
size: .
V: TRBV7-9
DNA: TGTGCCAGCAGCTTAGCTACGGGGACTAGCTATTTC
CDR3: CASSLATGTSYF

J: TRBJ2-2
D: .
length: 16
size: once
V: TRBV18
DNA: TGTGCCAGCTCACTAAGACAGGCCGGCGAGGCCGGGGAGCTGTTTTTT
CDR3: CASSLRQAGEAGELFF

J: TRBJ2-2
D: .
length: 15
size: .
V: TRBV9
DNA: TGTGCCAGCAGCCCCTATAGTGGGGACACCGGGGAGCTGTTTTTT
CDR3: CASSPYSGDTGELFF

J: TRBJ1-2
D: TRBD1
length: 15
size: .
V: TRBV19
DNA: TGTGCCAGTAGTATCCTCCGGGACAGGGGAGCTGGCTACACCTTC
CDR3: CASSILRDRGAGYTF

J: TRBJ1-1
D: .
length: 17
size: few
V: TRBV28
DNA: TGTGCCAGCAGGCCGTTCAAGATAAGGGTAGGAGGCACTGAAGCTTTCTTT
CDR3: CASRPFKIRVGGTEAFF

J: TRBJ2-1
D: .
length: 14
size: .
V: TRBV5-1
DNA: TGCGCCAGCAGCTTGGGACAGAAAAGCAATGAGCAGTTCTTC
CDR3: CASSLGQKSNEQFF

J: TRBJ2-7
D: TRBD1
length: 16
size: .
V: TRBV7-6
DNA: TGTGCCAGCAGCTTAGCCCTCAACAGGGGTGACTACGAGCAGTACTTC
CDR3: CASSLALNRGDYEQYF

J: TRBJ2-7
D: .
length: 13
size: .
V: TRBV7-3
DNA: TGTGCCAGCAGCTTACAGGGGTACTACGAGCAGTACTTC
CDR3: CASSLQGYYEQYF

J: TRBJ1-1
D: .
length: 17
size: .
V: TRBV9
DNA: TGTGCCAGCAGCGTCCGGGGGGGTGACCGTGGGGCCACTGAAGCTTTCTTT
CDR3: CASSVRGGDRGATEAFF

J: TRBJ1-1
D: .
length: 13
size: .
V: TRBV29-1
DNA: TGCAGCGTTGAAAGGAAATTGAACACTGAAGCTTTCTTT
CDR3: CSVERKLNTEAFF

J: TRBJ2-7
D: .
length: 14
size: .
V: TRBV5-4
DNA: TGTGCCAGCAGCTTCTTTACCGGTCCAGGTGAGCAGTACTTC
CDR3: CASSFFTGPGEQYF

J: TRBJ1-2
D: .
length: 14
size: once
V: TRBV5-6
DNA: TGTGCCAGCAGCTGGGATATAGACCCGTCGGGAAACACCTTC
CDR3: CASSWDIDPSGNTF

J: TRBJ2-7
D: .
length: 15
size: .
V: TRBV9
DNA: TGTGCCAGCAGCGTAGGGACTGCGAGCTCCTACGAGCAGTACTTC
CDR3: CASSVGTASSYEQYF

J: TRBJ1-1
D: .
length: 16
size: once
V: TRBV6-1
DNA: TGTGCCAGCAGTGAAGATTGGCAGGGCGGGAGCACTGAAGCTTTCTTT
CDR3: CASSEDWQGGSTEAFF